This T cell receptor beta chain comes out of a study of T cells in Graves' hyperthyroidism and ophthalmopathy. Trimming pared 0 bases from V and 6 bases from J, leaving 8 bases between. The CDR3 runs 14 residues. Germline CDR1 reads MNHEY; CDR2 reads SVGAGI. The source material, RNA transcripts, was used to amplify TCR beta CDR3 regions. The TCR CDR3 was amplified in a first-round RT-PCR using the HTBI primer set. TCRdb reanalysed the multiplex PCR reads using MiXCR and keeps one entry per CDR3 protein. Of roughly 740,000 distinct CDR3 sequences in the sample, 16% were seen once. Among the patients, aged 18 to 65, hyperthyroidism was newly diagnosed and had lasted under 2 months. This clonotype was picked up a small number of times.

The rearrangement uses TRBV6-5 and TRBJ2-2; tentative D call: TRBD2 (5 bases). This TCR came from a man younger than 30 with Graves' hyperthyroidism. The sequencing sample was made of blood. The CDR3 region has the DNA TGTGCCAGCAGTTACTCAAGGGAGCCCGGGGAGCTGTTTTTT. The encoded protein is CASSYSREPGELFF.